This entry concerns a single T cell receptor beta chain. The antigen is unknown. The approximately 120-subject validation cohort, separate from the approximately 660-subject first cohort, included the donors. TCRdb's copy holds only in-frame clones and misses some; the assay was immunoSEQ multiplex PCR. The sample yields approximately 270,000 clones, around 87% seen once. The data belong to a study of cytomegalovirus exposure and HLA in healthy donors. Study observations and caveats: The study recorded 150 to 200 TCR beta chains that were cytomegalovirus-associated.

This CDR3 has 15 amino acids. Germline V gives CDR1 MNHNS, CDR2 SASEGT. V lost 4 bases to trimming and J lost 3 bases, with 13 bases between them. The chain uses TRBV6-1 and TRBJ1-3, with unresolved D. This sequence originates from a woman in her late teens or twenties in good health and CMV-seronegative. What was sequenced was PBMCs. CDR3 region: CASSVGPQVGNTIYF. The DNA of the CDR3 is TGTGCCAGCAGTGTTGGGCCCCAGGTTGGAAACACCATATATTTT.